The rows below give T cell receptor beta chains drawn from one sample of a study of blood T cell repertoires in COVID-19. Assay used: immunoSEQ multiplex PCR; TCRdb lists only in-frame clones, some missing. Of under 45,000 clones in the sample, 70% to 90% are singletons; the top ten hold around 4%. The specimen sequenced was peripheral blood. Receptors were obtained from a man in his 60s with acute or convalescent COVID-19. Both conserved end residues are part of each CDR3. A D gene is named only where the DNA matches it firmly. A row's size may be missing; if present it is once, few, many or a size class.

D	V	J	size	DNA	CDR3
-	TRBV4-2	TRBJ2-7	-	TGTGCCAGCAGCCAAGCAGACGGGGGTGGCGAGCAGTACTTC	CASSQADGGGEQYF
TRBD2	TRBV4-3	TRBJ2-3	-	TGCGCCAGCAGCCAAGATACCCGACTAGCGGGGGGTAAGGATACGCAGTATTTT	CASSQDTRLAGGKDTQYF
TRBD2	TRBV30	TRBJ2-5	-	TGTGCCTGGAACCCCGGGGGGGTACAAGAGACCCAGTACTTC	CAWNPGGVQETQYF
TRBD1	TRBV27	TRBJ1-6	-	TGTGCCAGCAGCCCCCAGGGGGCCCAAGATAATTCACCCCTCCACTTT	CASSPQGAQDNSPLHF
TRBD1	TRBV11-2	TRBJ1-2	-	TGTGCCAGCAGTCAAGCCGGACAGGGTGTTTGGAGCGGCTACACCTTC	CASSQAGQGVWSGYTF
-	TRBV11-3	TRBJ1-1	-	TGTGCCAGCAGCCCCGGGAGGGGGGGATCGAACACTGAAGCTTTCTTT	CASSPGRGGSNTEAFF
-	TRBV19	TRBJ1-1	-	TGTGCCAGTAGTATTGGACAAGGGATCACTGAAGCTTTCTTT	CASSIGQGITEAFF
-	TRBV12-3/TRBV12-4	TRBJ1-3	-	TGTGCCAGCACCAGCTCTGGAAACACCATATATTTT	CASTSSGNTIYF
-	TRBV18	TRBJ2-7	-	TGTGCCAGCTCACTTACCAGGGACTACGAGCAGTACTTC	CASSLTRDYEQYF
-	TRBV6-5	TRBJ1-2	once	TGTGCCAGCAGGACAACAGTCTATGGCTACACCTTC	CASRTTVYGYTF
TRBD1	TRBV5-5	TRBJ2-6	-	TGTGCCAGCAGCTTTCGTCAGGGGGCTGGGGCCAACGTCCTGACTTTC	CASSFRQGAGANVLTF
-	TRBV4-3	TRBJ2-7	-	TGCGCCAGCAGCCAAGGGACTGCCGGAACCTACGAGCAGTACTTC	CASSQGTAGTYEQYF
-	TRBV11-2	TRBJ1-1	-	TGTGCCAGCAGCCACCGGACAGTCAAGAACACTGAAGCTTTCTTT	CASSHRTVKNTEAFF
TRBD1	TRBV12-5	TRBJ1-3	-	TGTGCTAGTGGCTCCGGGACAGGGCGAAACACCATATATTTT	CASGSGTGRNTIYF
-	TRBV4-3	TRBJ2-2	-	TGCGCCAGCAGCCAAGATTTTAGAGGAGGATTTGCCGGGGAGCTGTTTTTT	CASSQDFRGGFAGELFF